These T cell receptor beta chains were read from a single sample in a study of T-cell memory formation after mild COVID-19. MiXCR, applied by TCRdb to the 5' RACE reads, yields one record per CDR3 protein. The sample consists of 400,000 to 550,000 distinct CDR3 sequences, about 23% of them appearing once. The specimen sequenced was PBMCs or a T cell subset sorted from them (not recorded which). These receptors all stem from an adult woman who had mild COVID-19 (a few samples of this study predate the infection). Cell type and time point are not known. The CDR3 runs from the conserved cysteine through the conserved F or W. D genes are given only for firm matches. The size entry is marked missing in some rows and otherwise reads once, few, many or a size class.

D gene	V gene	J gene	clone size	CDR3 DNA	CDR3 protein
-	TRBV20-1	TRBJ2-7	-	TGCAGTGCTAGAGAGGACGCAACCTACGAGCAGTACTTC	CSAREDATYEQYF
-	TRBV9	TRBJ1-2	-	TGTGCCAGCAGCCCCCCCTGGAGAGAAAACTATGGCTACACCTTC	CASSPPWRENYGYTF
-	TRBV12-3/TRBV12-4	TRBJ2-1	-	TGTGCCAGCAGTTCAGCCTCCAATGAGCAGTTCTTC	CASSSASNEQFF
TRBD2	TRBV5-1	TRBJ2-3	few	TGCGCCAGCAGCTCTAGCGGGAGTAGAACAGATACGCAGTATTTT	CASSSSGSRTDTQYF
-	TRBV12-3/TRBV12-4	TRBJ1-5	few	TGTGCCAGCAGCCCAGGGTTGGCGAATCAGCCCCAGCATTTT	CASSPGLANQPQHF
-	TRBV7-9	TRBJ1-1	-	TGTGCCAGCAGCTTTAACCAGAACACTGAAGCTTTCTTT	CASSFNQNTEAFF
-	TRBV20-1	TRBJ2-4	-	TGCAGTGCTAATGGGTTAGTTGGGACACCCTTAGCCAAAAACATTCAGTACTTC	CSANGLVGTPLAKNIQYF
TRBD1	TRBV6-2/TRBV6-3	TRBJ1-2	-	TGTGCCAGCAGCGGACAGGCAGTTGGCTACACCTTC	CASSGQAVGYTF
-	TRBV5-6	TRBJ2-1	-	TGTGCCAGCAGCTTGGACCCAACCGGGACTGGGGAGCAGTTCTTC	CASSLDPTGTGEQFF
TRBD2	TRBV6-1	TRBJ2-1	many	TGTGCCAGCAGTGTCCGCGGGAGGGACAATGAGCAGTTCTTC	CASSVRGRDNEQFF
-	TRBV19	TRBJ2-1	few	TGTGCCAGTAGTATATTCTCTAGCGCTGAGCAGTTCTTC	CASSIFSSAEQFF
TRBD1	TRBV20-1	TRBJ2-5	few	TGCAGTGCTAGGGGACAGGGTGGGGGTTCAGGAGAGACCCAGTACTTC	CSARGQGGGSGETQYF
-	TRBV7-9	TRBJ1-2	few	TGTGCCAGCAGCTGGGTTGTGGCGGGGCGCAACTATGGCTACACCTTC	CASSWVVAGRNYGYTF
-	TRBV19	TRBJ1-5	few	TGTGCCAGTAGCCAGGGTAACAATCAGCCCCAGCATTTT	CASSQGNNQPQHF
-	TRBV4-1	TRBJ2-7	few	TGCGCCAGCAGCCTAGCGTGGACGGACGAGCAGTACTTC	CASSLAWTDEQYF
-	TRBV6-2/TRBV6-3	TRBJ1-1	-	TGTGCCAGCAGTTACGGAGGGGGGAGCACTGAAGCTTTCTTT	CASSYGGGSTEAFF
-	TRBV3-1	TRBJ1-5	few	TGTGCCAGCAGCCAAGATCTTTGGCAGGCCGAGCCCCAGCATTTT	CASSQDLWQAEPQHF
-	TRBV5-1	TRBJ2-3	-	TGCGCCAGCAGCTTGGTGGCTACTAGCACAGATACGCAGTATTTT	CASSLVATSTDTQYF
-	TRBV7-9	TRBJ2-3	few	TGTGCCAGCAGCTTAGGAAATCTTAGCACAGATACGCAGTATTTT	CASSLGNLSTDTQYF
TRBD1	TRBV12-3/TRBV12-4	TRBJ2-3	-	TGTGCCAGCAGTCTACCGGGATGGGACAGATCAGATACGCAGTATTTT	CASSLPGWDRSDTQYF
-	TRBV9	TRBJ2-7	few	TGTGCCAGCAGTTGGGGGACTGTGGGCGAGCAGTACTTC	CASSWGTVGEQYF
TRBD1	TRBV5-1	TRBJ1-6	-	TGCGCCAGCAGCGGAGGGACAGCCATTAATTCACCCCTCCACTTT	CASSGGTAINSPLHF
-	TRBV29-1	TRBJ1-1	few	TGCAGCGTTGAAGATCTTCAACAGCCGGGAAACACTGAAGCTTTCTTT	CSVEDLQQPGNTEAFF
-	TRBV20-1	TRBJ2-2	-	TGCAGTGCTACCCGATACTACACCGGGGAGCTGTTTTTT	CSATRYYTGELFF
TRBD2	TRBV18	TRBJ2-2	few	TGTGCCAGCTCACCGGGACTATCAGCCGGGGAGCTGTTTTTT	CASSPGLSAGELFF
-	TRBV7-2	TRBJ2-1	many	TGTGCCAGCGCCGGGACTGGCTTCGTTGAGCAGTTCTTC	CASAGTGFVEQFF
TRBD1	TRBV5-1	TRBJ2-2	-	TGCGCCAGCAGCTTGGGACAGGGAGAGGTCACCGGGGAGCTGTTTTTT	CASSLGQGEVTGELFF
-	TRBV18	TRBJ1-1	-	TGTGCCAGCTCACCACCGGCGGGTAGGGGCACTGAAGCTTTCTTT	CASSPPAGRGTEAFF
-	TRBV5-4	TRBJ2-1	few	TGTGCCAGCAGCCCCATCTCCGCGGGGGCAAACAATGAGCAGTTCTTC	CASSPISAGANNEQFF
TRBD1	TRBV12-3/TRBV12-4	TRBJ1-1	few	TGTGCCAGCAGTTTAAGGGAGCACAGGGGTGGAGTGACTGAAGCTTTCTTT	CASSLREHRGGVTEAFF
-	TRBV7-2	TRBJ1-2	few	TGTGCCAGCAGCTTACCTTTTCGGGGAAACTATGGCTACACCTTC	CASSLPFRGNYGYTF
-	TRBV10-3	TRBJ2-7	-	TGTGCCATCAGTGAGTCGCAGGGGCCCTACGAGCAGTACTTC	CAISESQGPYEQYF
-	TRBV18	TRBJ1-2	-	TGTGCCAGCTCACCCGTTCGGGACTATGGCTACACCTTC	CASSPVRDYGYTF
-	TRBV4-2	TRBJ2-1	-	TGTGCCAGCAGCCTAACGCCCAATGAGCAGTTCTTC	CASSLTPNEQFF
-	TRBV19	TRBJ2-6	-	TGTGCCAGTAGGGGCAGCTCCGGCTCTGGGGCCAACGTCCTGACTTTC	CASRGSSGSGANVLTF
-	TRBV7-9	TRBJ2-6	-	TGTGGCGCAGCCCCCTCCGTTTTTCTAAGTGGGGCCAACGTCCTGACTTTC	CGAAPSVFLSGANVLTF
-	TRBV5-6	TRBJ2-7	-	TGTGCCAGCAGCTTGTATTCCGGACGGCGGGCCTACGAGCAGTACTTC	CASSLYSGRRAYEQYF
-	TRBV12-3/TRBV12-4	TRBJ2-5	few	TGTGCCAGCAGTATGCAGACAAAAGAGACCCAGTACTTC	CASSMQTKETQYF
-	TRBV29-1	TRBJ1-1	-	TGCAGCGCGACGGGGGGGTTTGATGAAGCTTTCTTT	CSATGGFDEAFF
TRBD1	TRBV3-1	TRBJ1-4	few	TGTGCCAGCAGCCAAGGTGACAGGGCAACTAATGAAAAACTGTTTTTT	CASSQGDRATNEKLFF
-	TRBV4-1	TRBJ2-1	few	TGCGCCAGCAGCCAAGATGGCGGGACCCTAGTCAATGAGCAGTTCTTC	CASSQDGGTLVNEQFF
-	TRBV20-1	TRBJ1-6	-	TGCAGTGCTAGAAGGGATGGAGGTGGTTCACCCCTCCACTTT	CSARRDGGGSPLHF
-	TRBV12-3/TRBV12-4	TRBJ2-2	-	TGTGCCAGCAGTTTTTTTGAGGGCTTGGGCTCTAACGGCGGGGAGCTGTTTTTT	CASSFFEGLGSNGGELFF
-	TRBV12-3/TRBV12-4	TRBJ1-2	few	TGTGCCAGCAGTTTAATTCGGGACATTACCTTC	CASSLIRDITF
TRBD1	TRBV12-5	TRBJ1-1	-	TGTGCTAGTGGTTTGGGACAGGGGAACACTGAAGCTTTCTTT	CASGLGQGNTEAFF
-	TRBV6-5	TRBJ1-5	few	TGTGCCAGCAGTCCAACAGGGATAGACAATCAGCCCCAGCATTTT	CASSPTGIDNQPQHF
-	TRBV7-9	TRBJ1-6	few	TGTGCCAGCAGCGCGGCCAGGGGTGATTCACCCCTCCACTTT	CASSAARGDSPLHF
-	TRBV24-1	TRBJ2-5	-	TGTGCCACCAGTGATTACTCCGAGACCCAGTACTTC	CATSDYSETQYF
-	TRBV12-3/TRBV12-4	TRBJ2-7	few	TGTGCCAGCAGTACCCGGGACAAAGGCCAGAACTCCTACGAGCAGTACTTC	CASSTRDKGQNSYEQYF
-	TRBV13	TRBJ2-2	-	TGTGCCAGCAGCTCCCAAGGACTGAACACCGGGGAGCTGTTTTTT	CASSSQGLNTGELFF
TRBD1	TRBV27	TRBJ2-3	few	TGTGCCACCAGGACAGGGATGGCAGATACGCAGTATTTT	CATRTGMADTQYF
TRBD2	TRBV7-6	TRBJ2-5	many	TGTGCCAGCAGTGTGAGCGGGAACGGGGAGACCCAGTACTTC	CASSVSGNGETQYF
-	TRBV27	TRBJ2-7	few	TGTGCCAGCAGTTCCTCCGGGCCCACCTACGAGCAGTACTTC	CASSSSGPTYEQYF
-	TRBV5-1	TRBJ1-2	few	TGCGCCAGCAGCTTGGTGGAAAGCTCATACGGTGCCTATGGCTACACCTTC	CASSLVESSYGAYGYTF
TRBD1	TRBV2	TRBJ2-5	few	TGTGCCAGCAGTGAGTGGACAGGGAGCCTCCAAGAGACCCAGTACTTC	CASSEWTGSLQETQYF
-	TRBV20-1	TRBJ1-5	-	TGCAGTGCTAGAGGTCTACAGATCAATCAGCCCCAGCATTTT	CSARGLQINQPQHF
TRBD1	TRBV2	TRBJ1-5	few	TGTGCCAGCAGTAGGGACAGGGCCCCCAATCAGCCCCAGCATTTT	CASSRDRAPNQPQHF
-	TRBV6-6	TRBJ2-3	few	TGTGCCAGCAGTTACTCTGGCGGGAGCACAGATACGCAGTATTTT	CASSYSGGSTDTQYF
-	TRBV28	TRBJ1-4	-	TGTGCCAGCAACCCCCGGGGTTCGATTAATGAAAAACTGTTTTTT	CASNPRGSINEKLFF